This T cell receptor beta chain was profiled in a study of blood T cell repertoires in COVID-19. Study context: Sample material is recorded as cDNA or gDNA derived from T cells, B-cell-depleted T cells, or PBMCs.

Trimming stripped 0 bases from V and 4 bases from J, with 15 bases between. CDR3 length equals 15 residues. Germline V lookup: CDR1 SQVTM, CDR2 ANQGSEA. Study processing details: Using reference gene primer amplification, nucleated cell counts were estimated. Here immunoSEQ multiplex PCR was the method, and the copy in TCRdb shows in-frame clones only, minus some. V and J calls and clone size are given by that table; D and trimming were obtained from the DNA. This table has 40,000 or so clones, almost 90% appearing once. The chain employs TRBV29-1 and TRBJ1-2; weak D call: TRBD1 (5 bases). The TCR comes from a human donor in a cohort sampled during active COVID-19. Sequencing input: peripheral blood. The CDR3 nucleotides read TGCAGCGTTGAAGATAAGCGGGGCTTCAGCTATGGCTACACCTTC. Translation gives CSVEDKRGFSYGYTF.